A single sample gave rise to the 19 T cell receptor beta chains below, sequenced in a study of blood T cell repertoires in COVID-19. Sequencing was performed with immunoSEQ multiplex PCR; in TCRdb, only in-frame clones are kept and a portion is missing. The data show tens of thousands of clones, just over 90% seen once. Material for sequencing was peripheral blood. These receptors all stem from a man in his forties with acute or convalescent COVID-19.

The chain has TRBV10-3 and TRBJ2-4, with 12 nucleotides matching TRBD2. The junction had 7 bases not matched to a gene; V was cut back by 4 bases and J by 0 bases. Germline lookup yields CDR1 ENHRY and CDR2 SYGVKD. CDR3 length: 18 amino acids. CDR3 DNA: TGTGCCATCAGTGCCGGGACTAGCGGGTCACTAGCCAAAAACATTCAGTACTTC. As protein: CAISAGTSGSLAKNIQYF.

The chain employs TRBV19 and TRBJ2-6, with TRBD1 matching 10 bases. The V segment lost 4 bases and the J segment 2 bases; nucleotides outside the gene matches: 2. The CDR3 is 16 amino acids. Germline values: CDR1 LNHDA, CDR2 SQIVND (reference sequence). The CDR3 sequence is CASSRQGATGANVLTF. CDR3 in DNA: TGTGCCAGTAGTAGACAGGGGGCTACTGGGGCCAACGTCCTGACTTTC.

The chain couples TRBV6-6 to TRBJ2-2; 8 bases fit TRBD1. CDR1 MNHNY and CDR2 SVGAGI come from the germline V gene (reference sequence). V lost 6 bases, J lost 2 bases, and 2 bases stayed unmatched. The CDR3 is 14 amino acids. CDR3 in amino acids: CASSGTGNTGELFF. CDR3 coding DNA: TGTGCCAGCAGCGGGACAGGCAACACCGGGGAGCTGTTTTTT.

The V call is TRBV7-5, the J call TRBJ1-5; the table gives TRBD1 as D, unverified against the DNA. TRBV7-5 is a pseudogene segment. This CDR3 region has 14 residues. As DNA, the CDR3 is TGTGTCAGCGAGACAGGAAGCCCCCGTCAGCCCCAGCATTTT. Protein: CVSETGSPRQPQHF.

This sequence joins TRBV6-2 or TRBV6-3 and TRBJ1-3, with TRBD1 matching 7 bases. The CDR3 length is 15 residues. CDR1 and CDR2 from the germline V gene are MNHEY and SVGEGT. With V trimmed by 5 bases and J by 0 bases, 4 bases remained unmatched. The CDR3 DNA reads TGTGCCAGCAGTGGGACAGCGCTCTCTGGAAACACCATATATTTT. Translated, it gives CASSGTALSGNTIYF.

The chain has TRBV7-9 and TRBJ1-2, with D unresolved. The germline V gene encodes CDR1 SEHNR and CDR2 FQNEAQ (reference sequence). This CDR3 is 14 amino acids long. With 1 base removed from V and 2 bases from J, the gap between germline ends came to 8 bases. CDR3 protein: CASSLDALNYGYTF. Written as DNA, the CDR3 is TGTGCCAGCAGCTTAGATGCACTGAACTATGGCTACACCTTC.

This clone showed up just once. The chain carries TRBV10-3 and TRBJ2-5; 9 nucleotides align to TRBD1. The CDR3 is made up of 14 amino acids. Trimming took 6 bases from V and 3 from J; bases not matched to a gene: 5. Looked up from germline, CDR1 is ENHRY and CDR2 is SYGVKD. CDR3 protein: CAISMTGGEETQYF. The DNA of the CDR3 is TGTGCCATCAGCATGACAGGGGGGGAAGAGACCCAGTACTTC.

This rearrangement joins TRBV27 to TRBJ2-1, with D perhaps matching TRBD2 (6 bases). This CDR3 has 16 residues. Trimming pared 0 bases from V and 0 bases from J, leaving 9 bases between. CDR1 MNHEY and CDR2 SMNVEV come from the germline V gene (reference sequence). CDR3 amino acids: CASSLSGGLSYNEQFF. DNA for the CDR3: TGTGCCAGCAGTTTATCGGGGGGTCTCTCCTACAATGAGCAGTTCTTC.

The V and J genes are TRBV18 and TRBJ1-6, with 8 nucleotides matching TRBD1. Germline V gives CDR1 KGHSH, CDR2 LQKENI. This CDR3 has 16 amino acids. V was pared by 5 bases and J by 6 bases, with 9 bases of the junction left unmatched. The DNA of the CDR3 is TGTGCCAGCTCAATGACAGGGGCTCACGGTAATTCACCCCTCCACTTT. Its translation: CASSMTGAHGNSPLHF.

The chain has TRBV5-4 and TRBJ2-3; TRBD1 aligns across 9 bases. Germline assignment: CDR1 SGHNT and CDR2 YYREEE (reference sequence). V dropped 5 bases and J dropped 0; count of bases not matched to a gene: 4. The CDR3 has 15 amino acids. CDR3 sequence reads: CASRPGQGSTDTQYF. DNA of the CDR3: TGTGCCAGCAGGCCGGGACAGGGAAGCACAGATACGCAGTATTTT.

The chain recombines TRBV5-1 with TRBJ2-1; the D gene is possibly TRBD2 (6 bases). Germline CDR1 and CDR2: SGHRS and YFSETQ. Trimming shortened V by 0 bases and J by 6 bases, and 13 bases separated the two germline ends. The CDR3 extends over 15 amino acids. The CDR3 loop reads CASSLGLDRGNEQFF. CDR3 sequence (DNA): TGCGCCAGCAGCTTGGGACTAGATCGTGGCAATGAGCAGTTCTTC.

The rearrangement joins TRBV27 to TRBJ1-5; D gene uncertain. CDR3 length equals 15 residues. V was cut by 6 bases and J by 0 bases, with 12 bases left in between. The germline V gene encodes CDR1 MNHEY and CDR2 SMNVEV (reference sequence). CDR3 sequence: CASSPGRNSNQPQHF. As DNA, the CDR3 is TGTGCCAGCAGCCCCGGTCGCAATAGCAATCAGCCCCAGCATTTT.

The V gene is TRBV24-1, the J gene TRBJ2-5, with D perhaps matching TRBD2 (5 bases). Germline loops: CDR1 KGHDR, CDR2 SFDVKD. Trimming stripped 7 bases from V and 2 bases from J, with 13 bases between. The CDR3 covers 14 residues. CDR3 sequence (DNA): TGTGCCACCAGATCAGGAGGAACACAAGAGACCCAGTACTTC. Translating gives CATRSGGTQETQYF.

V and J are TRBV24-1 and TRBJ1-5; 10 bases are shared with TRBD1. Germline trimming cut 3 bases from V and 8 bases from J; bases unmatched to any gene: 6. CDR1 is KGHDR and CDR2 is SFDVKD in the germline V gene. The CDR3 length is 15 residues. The CDR3 sequence: CATSDPRTGGEPQHF. DNA of the CDR3: TGTGCCACCAGTGATCCGAGGACAGGGGGTGAGCCCCAGCATTTT.

This chain connects TRBV9 to TRBJ2-7; 11 nucleotides agree with TRBD2. Germline V gene data show CDR1 as SGDLS and CDR2 as YYNGEE. V shed 3 bases and J 3 bases; nucleotides not matched to a gene: 5. The CDR3 consists of 15 residues. In nucleotides, the CDR3 is TGTGCCAGCAGCGAGGGGCTAGCGGGAGGCTACGAGCAGTACTTC. Its protein product is CASSEGLAGGYEQYF. The full variable domain, in which reference TRBV9 and TRBJ2-7 provide the parts outside the CDR3, is DSGVTQTPKHLITATGQRVTLRCSPRSGDLSVYWYQQSLDQGLQFLIQYYNGEERAKGNILERFSAQQFPDLHSELNLSSLELGDSALYFCASSEGLAGGYEQYFGPGTRLTVT.

The V call is TRBV5-1, the J call TRBJ2-3; 10 bases fit TRBD2. The CDR3 consists of 15 residues. Losses at the gene ends were 6 bases for V and 3 bases for J; bases not matched to a gene: 7. The germline V gene has CDR1 SGHRS and CDR2 YFSETQ. The CDR3 protein is CASTGGTSETDTQYF. In DNA form, the CDR3 reads TGCGCCAGCACAGGGGGGACTAGCGAGACAGATACGCAGTATTTT.

This chain joins TRBV2 and TRBJ2-5; D is uncertain. The V end was cut by 0 bases, the J end by 6 bases, with 8 bases between. The length of the CDR3 is 13 residues. Germline CDR1 reads SNHLY; CDR2 reads FYNNEI. In nucleotides, the CDR3 is TGTGCCAGCAGTGAAGCCCGGTATAAGACCCAGTACTTC. Encoded protein: CASSEARYKTQYF.

Only one count was recorded for this clone. The chain combines TRBV4-2 with TRBJ2-1; D is perhaps TRBD2 (6 bases). The CDR3 has 11 residues. In germline, CDR1 is LGHNA, CDR2 YNFKEQ. Trimming removed 6 bases at V and 7 bases at J, with 7 bases between. The CDR3 reads CASRGGNEQFF. CDR3 coding DNA: TGTGCCAGCAGGGGGGGTAATGAGCAGTTCTTC.

This chain connects TRBV20-1 to TRBJ2-1, with TRBD2 identical over 7 bases. The CDR3 totals 16 residues. V lost 3 bases to trimming and J lost 2 bases; unmatched junction nucleotides: 10. Germline V gene lookup returns CDR1 DFQATT and CDR2 SNEGSKA (reference sequence). CDR3 residues: CSASGLRESPYNEQFF. CDR3 coding DNA: TGCAGTGCTAGTGGTTTGCGGGAGTCCCCCTACAATGAGCAGTTCTTC.